The text below deals with one T cell receptor (beta chain). Its antigen is currently unknown. The germline V gene has CDR1 SEHNR and CDR2 FQNEAQ (reference sequence). Trimming cost V 3 bases and J 5 bases; bases outside gene matches: 4. The CDR3 is 14 residues long. TCRdb's copy holds only in-frame clones and misses some; the assay was immunoSEQ multiplex PCR. The data hold some 100,000 clones, with 82% observed a single time. The sample comes from a study of radiation and T cells in renal cell carcinoma. Overall study findings and caveats: Baseline intratumoral clonotype presence is unknown without pretreatment biopsies. Top tumor clonotypes rose in blood 2 weeks post-radiation, then contracted.

Time point: baseline pretreatment blood. Treatment specified: 15 Gy SBRT to primary tumor, nephrectomy 4 weeks later. Radiation-treated patients gave blood at baseline, week 2 and week 4. The tumor was a clear cell renal cell carcinoma. This TCR was recovered from a man aged 55-75 years with renal cell carcinoma. The sequencing here drew on blood, taken from a patient whose treatment included radiotherapy and nephrectomy. The chain employs TRBV7-9 and TRBJ2-3; TRBD1 matches at 8 bases. The CDR3 loop is CASSFQGAIDTQYF. The CDR3 bases are TGTGCCAGCAGCTTTCAGGGGGCAATAGATACGCAGTATTTT.